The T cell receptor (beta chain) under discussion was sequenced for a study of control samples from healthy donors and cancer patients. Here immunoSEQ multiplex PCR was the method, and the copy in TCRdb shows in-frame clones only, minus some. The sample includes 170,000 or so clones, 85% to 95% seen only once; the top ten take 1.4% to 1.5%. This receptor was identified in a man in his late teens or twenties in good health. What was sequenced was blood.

CDR3 DNA: TGTGCCAGCAGTCTTCTAGCGGGGGGGCCCGTTGAGCAGTTCTTC. This translates into CASSLLAGGPVEQFF. The V gene is TRBV2, the J gene TRBJ2-1, with 12 bases lining up with TRBD2. The CDR3 is 15 amino acids. Germline values: CDR1 SNHLY, CDR2 FYNNEI. The trim removed 5 bases at V and 9 bases at J, leaving 8 bases unmatched.